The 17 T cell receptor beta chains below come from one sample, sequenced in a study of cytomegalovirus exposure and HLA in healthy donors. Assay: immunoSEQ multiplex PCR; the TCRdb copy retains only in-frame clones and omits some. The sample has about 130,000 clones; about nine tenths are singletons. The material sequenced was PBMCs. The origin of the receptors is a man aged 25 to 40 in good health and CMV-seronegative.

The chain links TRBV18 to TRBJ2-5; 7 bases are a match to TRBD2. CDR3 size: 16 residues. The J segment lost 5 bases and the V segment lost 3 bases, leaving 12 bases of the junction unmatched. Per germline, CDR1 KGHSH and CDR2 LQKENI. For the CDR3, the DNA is TGTGCCAGCTCACCTCTGCTCGGGGGGAGAGGCGAGACCCAGTACTTC. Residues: CASSPLLGGRGETQYF.

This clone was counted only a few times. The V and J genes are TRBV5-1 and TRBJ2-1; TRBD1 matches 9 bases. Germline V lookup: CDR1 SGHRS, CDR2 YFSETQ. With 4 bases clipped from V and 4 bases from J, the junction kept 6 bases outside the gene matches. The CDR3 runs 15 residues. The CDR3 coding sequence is TGCGCCAGCAGCCGGGGACAGGGCTCGTACAATGAGCAGTTCTTC. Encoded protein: CASSRGQGSYNEQFF. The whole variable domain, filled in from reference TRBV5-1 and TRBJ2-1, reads KAGVTQTPRYLIKTRGQQVTLSCSPISGHRSVSWYQQTPGQGLQFLFEYFSETQRNKGNFPGRFSGRQFSNSRSEMNVSTLELGDSALYLCASSRGQGSYNEQFFGPGTRLTVL.

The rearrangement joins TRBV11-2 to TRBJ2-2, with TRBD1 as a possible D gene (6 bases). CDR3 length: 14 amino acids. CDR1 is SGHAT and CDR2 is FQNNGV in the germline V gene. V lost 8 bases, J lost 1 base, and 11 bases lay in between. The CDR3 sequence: CASLRDKNTGELFF. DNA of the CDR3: TGTGCCAGCCTTCGGGACAAGAACACCGGGGAGCTGTTTTTT.

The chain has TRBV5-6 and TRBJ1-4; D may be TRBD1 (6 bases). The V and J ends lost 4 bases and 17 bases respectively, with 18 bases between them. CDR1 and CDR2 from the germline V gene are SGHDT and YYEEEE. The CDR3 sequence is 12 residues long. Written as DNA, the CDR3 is TGTGCCAGCAGCGTCTTCCAGGGGCCGGGATTTTTT. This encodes CASSVFQGPGFF.

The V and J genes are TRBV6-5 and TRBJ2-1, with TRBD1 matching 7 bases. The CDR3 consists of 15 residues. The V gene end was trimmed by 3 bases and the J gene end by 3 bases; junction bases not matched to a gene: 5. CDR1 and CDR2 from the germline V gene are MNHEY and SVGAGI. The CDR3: CASSYLTGNYNEQFF. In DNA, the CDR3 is TGTGCCAGCAGTTATTTGACAGGGAACTACAATGAGCAGTTCTTC.

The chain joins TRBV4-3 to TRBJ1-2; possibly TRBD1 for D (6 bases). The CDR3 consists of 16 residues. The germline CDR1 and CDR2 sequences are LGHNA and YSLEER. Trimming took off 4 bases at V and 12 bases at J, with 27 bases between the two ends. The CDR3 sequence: CASSPGQNNLWTSNTF. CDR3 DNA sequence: TGCGCCAGCAGCCCGGGACAAAACAACCTTTGGACTAGTAACACCTTC.

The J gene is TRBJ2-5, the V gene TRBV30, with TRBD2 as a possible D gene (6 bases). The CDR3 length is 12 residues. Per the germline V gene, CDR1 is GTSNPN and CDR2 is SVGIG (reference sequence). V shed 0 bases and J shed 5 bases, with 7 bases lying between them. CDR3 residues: CAWSVSGETQYF. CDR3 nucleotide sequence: TGTGCCTGGAGTGTAAGCGGGGAGACCCAGTACTTC.

CDR3 loop: CASSQATSSFDEQFF. The DNA for the CDR3 is TGCGCCAGCAGCCAAGCGACTAGCTCCTTCGATGAGCAGTTCTTC. The chain is built from TRBV4-3 and TRBJ2-1; TRBD2 matches 7 bases. The germline gives CDR1 LGHNA, CDR2 YSLEER. The CDR3 has 15 amino acids. Trimming removed 1 base from V and 8 bases from J; junction bases left unmatched: 8.

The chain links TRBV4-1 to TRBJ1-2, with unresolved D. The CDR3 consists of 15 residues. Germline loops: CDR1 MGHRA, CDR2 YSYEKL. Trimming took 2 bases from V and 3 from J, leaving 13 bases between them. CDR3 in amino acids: CASSQRSGVDYGYTF. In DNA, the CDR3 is TGCGCCAGCAGCCAACGTAGCGGGGTTGACTATGGCTACACCTTC.

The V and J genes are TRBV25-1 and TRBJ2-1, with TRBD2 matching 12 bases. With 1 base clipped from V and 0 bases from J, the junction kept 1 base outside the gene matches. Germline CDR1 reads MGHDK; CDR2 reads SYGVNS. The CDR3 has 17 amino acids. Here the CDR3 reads CASSESGLAGSYNEQFF. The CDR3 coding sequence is TGTGCCAGCAGTGAATCGGGACTAGCGGGCTCCTACAATGAGCAGTTCTTC. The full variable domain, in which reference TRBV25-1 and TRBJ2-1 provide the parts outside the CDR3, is EADIYQTPRYLVIGTGKKITLECSQTMGHDKMYWYQQDPGMELHLIHYSYGVNSTEKGDLSSESTVSRIRTEHFPLTLESARPSHTSQYLCASSESGLAGSYNEQFFGPGTRLTVL.

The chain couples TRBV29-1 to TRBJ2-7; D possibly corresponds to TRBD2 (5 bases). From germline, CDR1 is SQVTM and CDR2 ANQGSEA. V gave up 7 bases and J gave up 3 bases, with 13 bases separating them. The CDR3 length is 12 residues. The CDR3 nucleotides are TGCAGCGCCCAGGTTGGGAGCTACGAGCAGTACTTC. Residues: CSAQVGSYEQYF.

The CDR3 bases are TGTGCCAGCAGCCTTCCGACAGGGCTTTTGGGCTACACCTTC. Translated: CASSLPTGLLGYTF. The chain combines TRBV7-9 with TRBJ1-2; the match to TRBD1 covers 7 bases. This CDR3 region has 14 residues. V lost 5 bases to trimming and J lost 8 bases; unmatched junction nucleotides: 11. In germline, CDR1 is SEHNR, CDR2 FQNEAQ (reference sequence).

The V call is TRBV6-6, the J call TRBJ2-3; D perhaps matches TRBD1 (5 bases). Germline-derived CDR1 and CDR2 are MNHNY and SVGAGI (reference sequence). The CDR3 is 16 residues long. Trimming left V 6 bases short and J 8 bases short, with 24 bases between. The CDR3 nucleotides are TGTGCCAGCAGCTCTCCGACAGCGACAAGAAGGGGTACGCAGTATTTT. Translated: CASSSPTATRRGTQYF.

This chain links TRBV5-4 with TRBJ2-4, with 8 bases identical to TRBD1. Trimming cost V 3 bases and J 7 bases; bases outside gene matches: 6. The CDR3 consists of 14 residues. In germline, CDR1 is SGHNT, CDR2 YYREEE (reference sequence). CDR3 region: CASSSSGQVNIQYF. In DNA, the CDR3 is TGTGCCAGCAGCTCCTCGGGACAGGTTAACATTCAGTACTTC.

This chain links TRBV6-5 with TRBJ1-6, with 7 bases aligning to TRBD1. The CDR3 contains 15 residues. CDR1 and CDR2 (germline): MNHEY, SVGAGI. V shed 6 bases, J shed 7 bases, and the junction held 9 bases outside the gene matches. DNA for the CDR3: TGTGCCAGCAGGTCCGGACAGGCTGGAAATTCACCCCTCCACTTT. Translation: CASRSGQAGNSPLHF.

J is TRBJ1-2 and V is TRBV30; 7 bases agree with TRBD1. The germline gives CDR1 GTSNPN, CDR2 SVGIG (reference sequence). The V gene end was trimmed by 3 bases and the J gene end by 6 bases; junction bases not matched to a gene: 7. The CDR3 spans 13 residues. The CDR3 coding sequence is TGTGCCTGGAGCCTAACCGGGACAGATGGCTACACCTTC. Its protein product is CAWSLTGTDGYTF.

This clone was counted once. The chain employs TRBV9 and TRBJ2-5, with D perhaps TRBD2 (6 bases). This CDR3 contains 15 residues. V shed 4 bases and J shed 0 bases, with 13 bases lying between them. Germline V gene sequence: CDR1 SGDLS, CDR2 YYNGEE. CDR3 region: CASSPSGTYQETQYF. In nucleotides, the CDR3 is TGTGCCAGCAGCCCCTCGGGGACTTACCAAGAGACCCAGTACTTC.